This entry lists 22 T cell receptor beta chains sequenced from one sample in a study of blood T cell repertoires in COVID-19. Only in-frame clones appear in the TCRdb table, and some are missing; sequencing was by immunoSEQ multiplex PCR. The repertoire has some 200,000 clones, about 87% of them found once; the top ten carry over 1.5%. Sequenced: peripheral blood. The receptors were gathered from a man between 65 and 85 years old with acute or convalescent COVID-19.

This chain links TRBV6-6 with TRBJ1-2; a possible D gene is TRBD1 (6 bases). The CDR3 runs 15 residues. Trimming took off 6 bases at V and 4 bases at J, with 18 bases between the two ends. Germline lookup yields CDR1 MNHNY and CDR2 SVGAGI (reference sequence). CDR3 protein: CASSPRGAPSYGYTF. In nucleotides, the CDR3 is TGTGCCAGCAGCCCCCGGGGGGCACCTAGCTATGGCTACACCTTC.

This clone is a singleton in its sample. The rearrangement joins TRBV18 to TRBJ1-5; TRBD1 matches at 8 bases. The ends lost 2 bases at V and 7 bases at J; junction bases unmatched: 4. CDR1 is KGHSH, CDR2 LQKENI, per germline. The CDR3 spans 14 residues. The CDR3 loop reads CASSPTGGPQPQHF. The CDR3 coding sequence is TGTGCCAGCTCACCAACAGGGGGTCCGCAGCCCCAGCATTTT.

The chain couples TRBV15 to TRBJ2-1; 9 bases match TRBD2. The CDR3 runs 14 residues. The V and J ends lost 8 bases and 7 bases, in that order; junction bases with no gene match: 9. The germline CDR1 and CDR2 sequences are LNHNV and YYDKDF (reference sequence). DNA for the CDR3: TGTGCCACCGCACTGGCGGGAGGGTGGAATGAGCAGTTCTTC. It specifies CATALAGGWNEQFF.

This chain joins TRBV19 and TRBJ1-2, with no clear D. The germline V and J ends were trimmed by 3 bases and 0 bases, with 11 bases remaining between them. Germline loops: CDR1 LNHDA, CDR2 SQIVND (reference sequence). The CDR3 length is 15 residues. As DNA, the CDR3 is TGTGCCAGTAGTATCGCCGGAGGATCTAACTATGGCTACACCTTC. Protein: CASSIAGGSNYGYTF.

This clone has only one observation. This rearrangement joins TRBV4-1 to TRBJ1-6; 7 nucleotides match TRBD1. Per germline, CDR1 MGHRA and CDR2 YSYEKL. The CDR3 consists of 17 residues. The V and J ends lost 2 bases and 7 bases, in that order; junction bases with no gene match: 11. CDR3 DNA: TGCGCCAGCAGCCAAAACTCAGGGGGAGAACCGAATTCACCCCTCCACTTT. Amino acids: CASSQNSGGEPNSPLHF.

The CDR3 sequence: CATGGGSYNEQFF. CDR3 DNA: TGTGCCACCGGCGGGGGTTCCTACAATGAGCAGTTCTTC. The chain is built from TRBV7-9 and TRBJ2-1, with 7 positions matching TRBD2. Per germline, CDR1 SEHNR and CDR2 FQNEAQ (reference sequence). The junction had 4 bases not matched to a gene; V was cut back by 10 bases and J by 1 base. This CDR3 has 13 residues.

This clone was seen once. The CDR3 bases are TGCGCCAGCAGCTTCGGACAGCCGAACAATGAGCAGTTCTTC. Its protein product is CASSFGQPNNEQFF. This chain connects TRBV5-1 to TRBJ2-1, with D maybe TRBD1 (6 bases). The CDR3 extends over 14 amino acids. Germline loops: CDR1 SGHRS, CDR2 YFSETQ. Trimming removed 2 bases at V and 5 bases at J, with 11 bases between.

Only one count was recorded for this clone. The chain combines TRBV19 with TRBJ1-1, with a possible D match to TRBD1 (5 bases). CDR1 is LNHDA, CDR2 SQIVND, per germline (reference sequence). This CDR3 region has 14 residues. Trimming removed 6 bases from V and 1 base from J, with 12 bases in between. In DNA form, the CDR3 reads TGTGCCAGTAGCATAACAGGCTCGAACACTGAAGCTTTCTTT. Protein sequence: CASSITGSNTEAFF.

The J gene is TRBJ1-6, the V gene TRBV6-5, with unresolved D. V lost 6 bases, J lost 0 bases, and 9 bases lay in between. This CDR3 is 15 amino acids long. In germline, CDR1 is MNHEY, CDR2 SVGAGI. The CDR3 nucleotides are TGTGCCAGCAGCAAAGAGAGCTCCTATAATTCACCCCTCCACTTT. This encodes CASSKESSYNSPLHF.

A note on this clone: The same CDR3 arises from other DNA sequences in this sample as well. The chain uses TRBV9 and TRBJ2-2; D possibly corresponds to TRBD1 (6 bases). With 7 bases removed from V and 4 bases from J, the gap between germline ends came to 8 bases. This CDR3 is built from 12 residues. Germline V lookup: CDR1 SGDLS, CDR2 YYNGEE. CDR3 nucleotide sequence: TGTGCCAGCCGCAGGGGCACCGGGGAGCTGTTTTTT. This sequence encodes CASRRGTGELFF. The whole variable domain, remainder taken from reference TRBV9 and TRBJ2-2, is DSGVTQTPKHLITATGQRVTLRCSPRSGDLSVYWYQQSLDQGLQFLIQYYNGEERAKGNILERFSAQQFPDLHSELNLSSLELGDSALYFCASRRGTGELFFGEGSRLTVL.

The chain joins TRBV3-1 (or the pseudogene TRBV3-2) to TRBJ2-2, with D uncertain. The length of the CDR3 is 15 residues. In germline, CDR1 is LGHDT, CDR2 YNNKEL (reference sequence). Trimming left V 2 bases short and J 2 bases short, with 9 bases between. The CDR3 DNA is TGTGCCAGCAGCCAACGCGATCTTAACACCGGGGAGCTGTTTTTT. Its translation: CASSQRDLNTGELFF.

The chain has TRBV28 and TRBJ2-7, with 14 bases aligning to TRBD2. This CDR3 region has 19 residues. J lost 5 bases, V lost 4 bases, and 16 bases had no gene match. Germline values: CDR1 MDHEN, CDR2 SYDVKM. The CDR3 sequence is CASSSRGLAGVTLLNEQYF. DNA of the CDR3: TGTGCCAGCAGTTCACGGGGACTAGCGGGAGTTACGTTACTGAACGAGCAGTACTTC.

The chain couples TRBV5-1 to TRBJ2-3; no clear D. Germline CDR1 SGHRS, CDR2 YFSETQ. V was cut by 4 bases and J by 0 bases, with 9 bases left in between. The CDR3 contains 14 residues. CDR3 DNA sequence: TGCGCCAGCAGCCCGACACCGAGCACAGATACGCAGTATTTT. Amino acid sequence: CASSPTPSTDTQYF.

The chain employs TRBV7-6 and TRBJ2-2; possibly TRBD1 for D (6 bases). CDR1 is SGHVS, CDR2 FNYEAQ, per germline. The CDR3 extends over 17 amino acids. V lost 5 bases and J 0 bases, leaving 16 bases between the germline ends. The CDR3 here is CASSPRAAGANTGELFF. In nucleotides, the CDR3 is TGTGCCAGCAGCCCAAGGGCCGCAGGGGCGAACACCGGGGAGCTGTTTTTT.

V usage is TRBV5-5 and J usage is TRBJ2-5; 10 bases align to TRBD1. Germline trimming cut 3 bases from V and 2 bases from J; bases unmatched to any gene: 1. Germline CDR1 SGHKS, CDR2 YYEKEE (reference sequence). The CDR3 consists of 14 residues. This CDR3 is CASSSDRGQETQYF. CDR3 nucleotides: TGTGCCAGCAGCTCGGACAGGGGGCAAGAGACCCAGTACTTC.

The chain combines TRBV5-1 with TRBJ2-3; tentatively, D is TRBD1 (6 bases). This CDR3 region has 15 residues. CDR1 is SGHRS, CDR2 YFSETQ, per germline. Trimming removed 0 bases from V and 2 bases from J, with 10 bases in between. DNA of the CDR3: TGCGCCAGCAGCTTGGCATCAGGGGTCACAGATACGCAGTATTTT. Translating it yields CASSLASGVTDTQYF.

The rearrangement links TRBV6-4 to TRBJ2-1; TRBD2 is a possible D gene (6 bases). The CDR3 is 15 amino acids. Germline CDR1 is MRHNA and CDR2 is SNTAGT. Deletions cut 0 bases from V and 0 bases from J, with 6 bases between. CDR3 loop: CASSDSSGSYNEQFF. CDR3 bases: TGTGCCAGCAGTGACTCTAGCGGCTCCTACAATGAGCAGTTCTTC.

For the CDR3, the DNA is TGCGCCAGCAGCCAAGCCATCTCGGAGCTCTATGGCTACACCTTC. Translated: CASSQAISELYGYTF. The V and J genes are TRBV4-3 and TRBJ1-2; D is unresolved. Trimming removed 1 base from V and 4 bases from J, with 13 bases in between. This CDR3 has 15 residues. CDR1 and CDR2 (germline): LGHNA, YSLEER.

The V call is TRBV10-3, the J call TRBJ2-5; 10 nucleotides line up with TRBD1. CDR1 and CDR2 (germline): ENHRY, SYGVKD. The CDR3 covers 14 residues. After removal of 3 bases from V and 3 bases from J, the junction contained 1 base not matched to a gene. CDR3 loop: CAISDGTGEETQYF. The CDR3 DNA follows: TGTGCCATCAGTGATGGGACAGGGGAAGAGACCCAGTACTTC.

V usage is TRBV10-3 and J usage is TRBJ2-1, with TRBD2 matching 13 bases. The V segment lost 6 bases and the J segment 5 bases; nucleotides outside the gene matches: 4. This CDR3 contains 15 residues. Germline V lookup: CDR1 ENHRY, CDR2 SYGVKD. The DNA for the CDR3 is TGTGCCATCAGCCTGGGACTAGCGGGACACAATGAGCAGTTCTTC. It codes for CAISLGLAGHNEQFF.

The chain links TRBV5-1 to TRBJ1-1, with 7 nucleotides matching TRBD1. V lost 0 bases and J lost 0; bases outside the gene matches: 5. The CDR3 totals 16 residues. The germline CDR1 and CDR2 sequences are SGHRS and YFSETQ. The CDR3 sequence is CASSLVGGQLNTEAFF. CDR3 DNA: TGCGCCAGCAGCTTGGTGGGGGGACAGTTGAACACTGAAGCTTTCTTT.

Worth noting for this clone: The junction departs from germline at one end; a sequencing error may be responsible. The chain uses TRBV30 and TRBJ1-1; 7 bases fit TRBD1. In germline, CDR1 is GTSNPN, CDR2 SVGIG (reference sequence). The CDR3 totals 14 residues. The CDR3 region is CAGRQGYWNTEAFF. The CDR3 DNA reads as TGTGCCGGGAGACAGGGCTATTGGAACACTGAAGCTTTCTTT.